This TCR beta chain originates from a study of T cell repertoires in cytomegalovirus infection (dated by TCRdb to about 2019). About the study as a whole: The peptide stimulations were aimed at well-studied HLA-B-restricted epitopes as well as recently identified HLA-C-restricted CMV epitopes, whose presentation resists viral immunomodulation. The HLA type of each donor mattered for the analysis, because public TCR beta signatures pointed to carriage of CMV infection along with the matching HLA type. The full study reports these points: The ex vivo response was dominated by HLA-C-restricted CMV-specific TCR beta clonotypes, and the single most frequent clonotype in two of eight donors was supplied by these HLA-C-restricted clonotypes. Cumulative frequency of public TCR beta family members discriminated carriers of CMV infection plus the relevant HLA type in this cohort and an independent approximately 350-donor cohort.

V and J are trimmed by 6 bases and 8 bases, and the gene matches miss 12 bases of the junction. Reading the germline V gene (reference sequence) gives CDR1 DFQATT and CDR2 SNEGSKA. From cysteine to phenylalanine, the CDR3 is 14 amino acids long. The read is trimmed to its CDR3 DNA, 42 bases read in frame from base 1. Reads for this sample came from an Illumina HiSeq 1500. TCRdb took the public reads, trimmed them with fastp at Q25, ran MiXCR for clone calling and kept in-frame beta chains. Every distinct CDR3 protein forms one entry, paired with its most common genes and DNA. This sample comprises approximately 600,000 distinct CDR3 sequences, around two fifths of them detected only once. About 46% of the sample is in the top ten clones. Worth noting for this clonotype: Its antigen is still unknown. No clone much larger than this one lies a single base away; base qualities are absent.

Taken with the paper, the label for treatment or condition translates to: in vitro stimulation with specific CMV peptide epitopes to enrich CMV-specific T cells. The sequence came from a human donor in good health (CMV status not recorded). Some clones in this sample may be carry-over from other donors' samples. Sequenced material: cultured PBMCs, taken from culture after CMV antigen stimulation. Here the chain combines TRBV20-1 and TRBJ2-3, with TRBD2 identical over 9 junction bases. CDR3 sequence: CSAASSGTHATQYF. The nucleotides are TGCAGTGCCGCCTCTAGCGGGACTCACGCTACGCAGTATTTT.